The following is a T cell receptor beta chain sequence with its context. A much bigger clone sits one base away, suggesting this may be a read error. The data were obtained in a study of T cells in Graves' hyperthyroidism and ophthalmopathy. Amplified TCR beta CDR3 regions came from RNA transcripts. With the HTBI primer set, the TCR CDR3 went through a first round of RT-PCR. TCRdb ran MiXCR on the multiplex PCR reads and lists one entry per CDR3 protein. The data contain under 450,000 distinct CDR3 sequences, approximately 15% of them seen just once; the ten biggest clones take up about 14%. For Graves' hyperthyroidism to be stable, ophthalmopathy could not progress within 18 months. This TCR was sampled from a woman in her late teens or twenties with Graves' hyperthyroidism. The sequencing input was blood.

DNA for the CDR3: TGTGCCAGCAGGACAAACAGGGAAGACGGGGAGCTGTCTTTT. This encodes CASRTNREDGELSF. The gene calls are TRBV2 and TRBJ2-2, with D possibly being TRBD1 (6 bases). Germline assignment: CDR1 SNHLY and CDR2 FYNNEI. The CDR3 is made up of 14 amino acids.